The 15 T cell receptor beta chains below come from one sample, sequenced in a study of Ad26.COV2.S vaccination and SARS-CoV-2 variants. Data came from immunoSEQ multiplex PCR; TCRdb stores just in-frame clones and leaves some out. This table holds around 380,000 clones, approximately 86% found once. Noted treatment: some 19 received Ad26.COV2.S at low or high dose, single or two shots; a few received placebo; per-sample allocation not given. Each sample was drawn 63 days after the first injection (of vaccine or placebo). The specimen comprised peripheral blood, sampled in a trial of Ad26.COV2.S vaccine versus placebo. Receptors were obtained from a person between 18 and 59 years old who received the Ad26.COV2.S COVID-19 vaccine or a placebo.

V and J are TRBV28 and TRBJ2-7; D not certain. This CDR3 spans 14 amino acids. The germline CDR1 and CDR2 sequences are MDHEN and SYDVKM. The V and J ends lost 3 bases and 2 bases respectively, with 11 bases between them. The CDR3 DNA reads as TGTGCCAGCAGTTTTATCGCACCGCCCTACGAGCAGTACTTC. Translation: CASSFIAPPYEQYF.

The chain couples TRBV10-2 to TRBJ1-2; D possibly corresponds to TRBD1 (5 bases). This CDR3 has 13 amino acids. In germline, CDR1 is WSHSY, CDR2 SAAADI. With 3 bases removed from V and 6 bases from J, the gap between germline ends came to 11 bases. CDR3 DNA sequence: TGCGCCAGCAGTGACGCGTCAGGGAATGGCTACACCTTC. Its translation is CASSDASGNGYTF.

The chain has TRBV24-1 and TRBJ1-6; D not resolved. Germline CDR1 KGHDR, CDR2 SFDVKD. Between the trimmed V and J ends, which lost 5 bases and 9 bases, there was a span of 10 bases. This CDR3 region has 13 residues. CDR3 DNA: TGTGCCACCAGTGTGGCCGGTCTTTCACCCCTCCACTTT. Amino acid sequence: CATSVAGLSPLHF.

Points on this clone: The same CDR3 arises from other DNA sequences in this sample as well. J is TRBJ2-7 and V is TRBV5-1; TRBD2 is a possible D gene (6 bases). CDR3 size: 15 residues. With 0 bases removed from V and 1 base from J, the gap between germline ends came to 11 bases. Germline CDR1 and CDR2: SGHRS and YFSETQ. The DNA of the CDR3 is TGCGCCAGCAGCTTGGAGGGGACTGCGTCCTACGAGCAGTACTTC. Encoded protein: CASSLEGTASYEQYF.

This clone was observed a single time. The J gene is TRBJ1-6, the V gene TRBV6-1; weak D call: TRBD1 (5 bases). CDR3 length: 15 residues. V lost 3 bases and J 9 bases, leaving 15 bases between the germline ends. Germline CDR1 is MNHNS and CDR2 is SASEGT. CDR3 in DNA: TGTGCCAGCAGTGATCGGCAGGGACTACGTTCACCCCTCCACTTT. As protein: CASSDRQGLRSPLHF.

The chain is built from TRBV2 and TRBJ1-5; no definite D call. Trimming cost V 0 bases and J 2 bases, with 8 bases left between them. CDR1 and CDR2 from the germline V gene are SNHLY and FYNNEI. The CDR3 consists of 15 residues. The CDR3 spells CASSEAGTRNQPQHF. The CDR3 DNA sequence: TGTGCCAGCAGTGAAGCTGGAACGCGCAATCAGCCCCAGCATTTT.

The rearrangement joins TRBV30 to TRBJ2-3; D possibly corresponds to TRBD1 (6 bases). The V gene lost 5 bases and the J gene lost 5 bases, with 11 bases spanning the gap. CDR1 GTSNPN and CDR2 SVGIG come from the germline V gene (reference sequence). This CDR3 spans 12 amino acids. The CDR3 coding sequence is TGTGCCTGGTCTACGACAGGAGATACGCAGTATTTT. Its translation: CAWSTTGDTQYF.

The chain recombines TRBV6-2 or TRBV6-3 with TRBJ1-2, with TRBD1 as a possible D gene (6 bases). Germline assignment: CDR1 MNHEY and CDR2 SVGEGT. The CDR3 length is 11 residues. Trimming took 6 bases from V and 8 from J, leaving 10 bases between them. This chain's CDR3 is CASRYRDGYTF. DNA for the CDR3: TGTGCCAGCAGATACAGGGACGGCTACACCTTC.

This chain connects TRBV5-1 to TRBJ2-2; 11 positions match TRBD1. CDR3 length equals 16 residues. J lost 7 bases, V lost 7 bases, and 12 bases had no gene match. Germline assignment: CDR1 SGHRS and CDR2 YFSETQ. The DNA of the CDR3 is TGCGCCAGCCGCCCGGTCGGGACAGGGGGAGTCGGGGAGCTGTTTTTT. Protein product: CASRPVGTGGVGELFF.

The J gene is TRBJ1-4, the V gene TRBV5-4; TRBD1 is a possible D gene (5 bases). CDR1 is SGHNT, CDR2 YYREEE, per germline (reference sequence). The V gene lost 2 bases and the J gene lost 5 bases, with 16 bases spanning the gap. The CDR3 contains 16 residues. The CDR3 spells CASSLHPTGPNEKLFF. As DNA, the CDR3 is TGTGCCAGCAGCTTACACCCGACGGGACCCAATGAAAAACTGTTTTTT.

The chain joins TRBV5-6 to TRBJ2-7, with D unresolved. The V and J ends lost 1 base and 3 bases respectively, with 5 bases between them. In germline, CDR1 is SGHDT, CDR2 YYEEEE. The CDR3 length is 12 residues. In DNA form, the CDR3 reads TGTGCCAGCAGCTTGTCCAACTACGAGCAGTACTTC. It encodes CASSLSNYEQYF.

This clone was detected once. The V call is TRBV11-2, the J call TRBJ2-1, with 11 bases fitting TRBD2. Trimming took 1 base from V and 12 from J; bases not matched to a gene: 5. CDR3 length: 14 amino acids. Germline CDR1 SGHAT, CDR2 FQNNGV. The CDR3, as DNA: TGTGCCAGCAGCTTAGCCTCCCTAGCGGGGGGGCAGTTCTTC. It translates to CASSLASLAGGQFF.

The chain combines TRBV10-2 with TRBJ2-2, with no clear D. Germline V gene data show CDR1 as WSHSY and CDR2 as SAAADI. Trimming cost V 4 bases and J 6 bases, with 6 bases left between them. The CDR3 loop spans 12 amino acids. CDR3 sequence: CASSVSAGELFF. CDR3 in DNA: TGCGCCAGCAGTGTGAGTGCCGGGGAGCTGTTTTTT.

The chain carries TRBV3-1 (or the pseudogene TRBV3-2) and TRBJ1-6; unclear D gene. Germline CDR1 reads LGHDT; CDR2 reads YNNKEL (reference sequence). There are 16 residues in the CDR3. V was shortened by 4 bases and J by 4 bases, with 14 bases between the two germline ends. CDR3: CASSPTTGVYNSPLHF. The CDR3 nucleotides read TGTGCCAGCAGCCCTACTACGGGAGTTTATAATTCACCCCTCCACTTT.

In the case of this clone: One junction end does not reproduce the germline sequence, and a read error may be involved. The chain links TRBV28 to TRBJ1-2, with D tentatively TRBD1 (6 bases). This CDR3 has 13 residues. In germline, CDR1 is MDHEN, CDR2 SYDVKM. CDR3 nucleotides: TGTGCCAGCAGTTTACAACAGGGTCTAAAAATACTCTTC. It encodes CASSLQQGLKILF.